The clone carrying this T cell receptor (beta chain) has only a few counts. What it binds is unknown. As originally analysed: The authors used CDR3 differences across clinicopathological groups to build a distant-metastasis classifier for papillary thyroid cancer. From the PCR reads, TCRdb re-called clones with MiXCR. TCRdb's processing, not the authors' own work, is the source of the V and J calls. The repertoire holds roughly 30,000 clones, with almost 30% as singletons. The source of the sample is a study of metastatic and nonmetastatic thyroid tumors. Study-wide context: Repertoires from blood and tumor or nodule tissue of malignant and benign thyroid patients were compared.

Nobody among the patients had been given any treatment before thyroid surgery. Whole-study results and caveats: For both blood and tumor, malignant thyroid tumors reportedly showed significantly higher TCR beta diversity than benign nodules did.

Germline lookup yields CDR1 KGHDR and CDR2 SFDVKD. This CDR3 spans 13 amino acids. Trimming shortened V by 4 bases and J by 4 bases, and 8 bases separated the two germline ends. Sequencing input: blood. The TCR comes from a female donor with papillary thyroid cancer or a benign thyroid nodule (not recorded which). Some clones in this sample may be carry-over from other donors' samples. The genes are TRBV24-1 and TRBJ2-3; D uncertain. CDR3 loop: CATSDLNADTQYF. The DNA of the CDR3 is TGTGCCACCAGTGACCTTAACGCAGATACGCAGTATTTT.